The rows below give T cell receptor beta chains drawn from one sample of a study of shared clonotypes between healthy human individuals. Sequencing was performed with immunoSEQ multiplex PCR; in TCRdb, only in-frame clones are kept and a portion is missing. The table has millions of clones, more than 80% seen once; the top ten hold around 0.14%. Sequenced: naive CD4+ T cells sorted from blood. The receptors here all came from a man aged 18 to 35 in good health. Each CDR3 is given with its conserved first and last residue.

V gene: TRBV9; CDR3 protein: CASSRSGVGLGDTEAFF
V gene: TRBV21-1; CDR3 protein: CASSPSRPLQGMSYNEQFF
V gene: TRBV12-2; CDR3 protein: CASRLVVAGVKLNRYEQYF
V gene: TRBV18; CDR3 protein: CASSPGALAGATIYF
V gene: TRBV6-1; CDR3 protein: CASSNRRVYEQYF
V gene: TRBV5-1; CDR3 protein: CASSSEGQPNQPQHF
V gene: TRBV18; CDR3 protein: CASSTNRDRITDTQYF
V gene: TRBV7-3; CDR3 protein: CASRSGGMGDTQYF
V gene: TRBV10-3; CDR3 protein: CAISGQETTGELFF
V gene: TRBV28; CDR3 protein: CASSFQQGSSSGNTIYF
V gene: TRBV7-9; CDR3 protein: CASSFPGLAGGPNEQFF
V gene: TRBV7-6; CDR3 protein: CASSSQGYEQFF
V gene: TRBV11-2; CDR3 protein: CASSLGQGSYNEQFF
V gene: TRBV5-5; CDR3 protein: CASSPRGGRGNNSPLHF
V gene: TRBV5-1; CDR3 protein: CASSPGGSSSGNTIYF
V gene: TRBV28; CDR3 protein: CASSFGGSNTEAFF
V gene: TRBV6-6; CDR3 protein: CASSYEGAGANVLTF
V gene: TRBV28; CDR3 protein: CASSLGQGVGTNEKLFF
V gene: TRBV7-9; CDR3 protein: CASSPVAYTEAFF
V gene: TRBV5-1; CDR3 protein: CASSLMGAANEKLFF
V gene: TRBV29-1; CDR3 protein: CSVGPAANTGELFF
V gene: TRBV5-1; CDR3 protein: CASSSEGVGSWETQYF
V gene: TRBV30; CDR3 protein: CAWSKVSYEQYF
V gene: TRBV11-2; CDR3 protein: CASSLAGGPPDTQYF
V gene: TRBV20-1; CDR3 protein: CSADRVWEQYF
V gene: TRBV2; CDR3 protein: CASSGWLPNEQFF
V gene: TRBV9; CDR3 protein: CASSVGPLATDTQYF
V gene: TRBV19; CDR3 protein: CASSIGGRGSPLHF
V gene: TRBV2; CDR3 protein: CASSGGGPETQYF
V gene: TRBV7-3; CDR3 protein: CASSPLAGAYEQYF
V gene: TRBV7-2; CDR3 protein: CASSHRDRGRTGELFF
V gene: TRBV19; CDR3 protein: CASSGPRERAGANVLTF
V gene: TRBV30; CDR3 protein: CAWSVKELGTGGEQYF
V gene: TRBV5-1; CDR3 protein: CASSLMTGGADYNEQFF
V gene: TRBV30; CDR3 protein: CAWGLFGRAFF
V gene: TRBV11-2; CDR3 protein: CASSLGGQANTEAFF
V gene: TRBV5-6; CDR3 protein: CASSLGGQAPNYGYTF
V gene: TRBV25-1; CDR3 protein: CASSDWGTSDTQYF
V gene: TRBV5-1; CDR3 protein: CASSLGGRGNTGELFF
V gene: TRBV4-1; CDR3 protein: CASSQDWPGPQHF
V gene: TRBV11-2; CDR3 protein: CASSLGGDIYGYTF
V gene: TRBV5-8; CDR3 protein: CASSLQIMSEQFF
V gene: TRBV5-4; CDR3 protein: CASSIQGEAGELFF
V gene: TRBV5-1; CDR3 protein: CASSLTAGANVLTF
V gene: TRBV27; CDR3 protein: CASSPGQGLYEQYF
V gene: TRBV29-1; CDR3 protein: CSVLTGPETQYF
V gene: TRBV18; CDR3 protein: CASSPKGIVDSPNSPLHF
V gene: TRBV6-6; CDR3 protein: CASTRTGGLYGYTF
V gene: TRBV14; CDR3 protein: CASSQAGGQGSQNTEAFF
V gene: TRBV5-4; CDR3 protein: CASSPRGNTGELFF
V gene: TRBV11-2; CDR3 protein: CASSLTGLAAPGEQYF
V gene: TRBV6-5; CDR3 protein: CASSYGTEQETQYF
V gene: TRBV27; CDR3 protein: CASRRGQESNEQFF